The 32 T cell receptor beta chains reported below all come from one sample, sequenced in a study of cytomegalovirus exposure and HLA in healthy donors. The PCR ran on 60 Vbeta and 13 Jbeta primers. Here immunoSEQ multiplex PCR was the method, and the copy in TCRdb shows in-frame clones only, minus some. Among some 120,000 clones listed, roughly four fifths were seen once. The sample consisted of PBMCs. Receptors were obtained from a male donor in good health and CMV-seropositive.

The chain employs TRBV23-1 and TRBJ1-2, with 9 positions matching TRBD1. TRBV23-1 is designated an ORF whose function remains uncertain. The CDR3 has 13 amino acids. V gave up 2 bases and J gave up 10 bases; unmatched junction bases: 5. CDR3 DNA: TGCGCCAGCAGTCAACCGGGACAGGGAGTCTACACCTTC. This encodes CASSQPGQGVYTF.

The CDR3 reads CASSFRDKAYEQYF. The CDR3 DNA sequence: TGTGCCAGTAGTTTCCGGGACAAAGCCTACGAGCAGTACTTC. V and J are TRBV19 and TRBJ2-7; possible D gene TRBD1, 6 bases. Per the germline V gene, CDR1 is LNHDA and CDR2 is SQIVND (reference sequence). The V gene lost 5 bases and the J gene lost 2 bases, with 13 bases spanning the gap. There are 14 residues in the CDR3.

This clone was detected a few times. The V gene is TRBV5-6, the J gene TRBJ2-5; D not resolved. The CDR3 extends over 12 amino acids. V lost 4 bases, J lost 5 bases, and 9 bases lay in between. Germline CDR1 is SGHDT and CDR2 is YYEEEE. The CDR3: CASSPGTETQYF. The CDR3 DNA follows: TGTGCCAGCAGCCCCGGTACGGAGACCCAGTACTTC.

V usage is TRBV27 and J usage is TRBJ1-4; D remains ambiguous. This CDR3 has 14 residues. Germline-derived CDR1 and CDR2 are MNHEY and SMNVEV (reference sequence). The ends were cut back, 5 bases at V and 5 bases at J, with 12 bases in the middle. The CDR3 here is CASSREGGNEKLFF. CDR3 nucleotide sequence: TGTGCCAGCAGTCGCGAGGGTGGGAATGAAAAACTGTTTTTT.

This CDR3 reads CASSYSILDRGQYEQYF. The CDR3 DNA reads TGTGCCAGCAGTTACTCGATTCTGGACAGGGGGCAATACGAGCAGTACTTC. This chain connects TRBV7-9 to TRBJ2-7; 11 bases map to TRBD1. This CDR3 has 17 residues. Looked up from germline, CDR1 is SEHNR and CDR2 is FQNEAQ (reference sequence). The trim removed 6 bases at V and 4 bases at J, leaving 14 bases unmatched.

The V gene is TRBV5-4, the J gene TRBJ2-7, with TRBD1 matching over 8 bases. The CDR3 covers 17 residues. V was clipped by 5 bases and J by 2 bases; unmatched bases: 15. Germline loops: CDR1 SGHNT, CDR2 YYREEE (reference sequence). Here the CDR3 DNA reads TGTGCCAGCAGGAAGGACAGGGTAAAAACTAGTCCCTACGAGCAGTACTTC. Amino acids: CASRKDRVKTSPYEQYF.

V gene TRBV30 combines with J gene TRBJ2-7; 7 bases are shared with TRBD2. CDR3 length equals 13 residues. CDR1 is GTSNPN, CDR2 SVGIG, per germline (reference sequence). J gave up 3 bases and V 6 bases, and 8 bases lay outside the gene matches. CDR3 bases: TGTGCCTGTGGCCGGCGGGGGAACTACGAGCAGTACTTC. Encoded protein: CACGRRGNYEQYF.

The J gene is TRBJ1-5, the V gene TRBV18, with D tentatively TRBD1 (6 bases). Germline V gene lookup returns CDR1 KGHSH and CDR2 LQKENI. CDR3 length: 13 residues. V lost 3 bases and J 4 bases, leaving 7 bases between the germline ends. CDR3 sequence reads: CASSPTGNQPQHF. In DNA, the CDR3 is TGTGCCAGCTCACCCACAGGGAATCAGCCCCAGCATTTT.

The chain is built from TRBV4-3 and TRBJ2-5; 11 bases align to TRBD2. The V segment lost 5 bases and the J segment 2 bases; nucleotides outside the gene matches: 7. CDR1 is LGHNA, CDR2 YSLEER, per germline. CDR3 length: 16 residues. For the CDR3, the DNA is TGCGCCAGCAGCTCCCGGACTAGCGGGTTACAAGAGACCCAGTACTTC. It is translated as CASSSRTSGLQETQYF.

In this sample, this clone turned up a few times. This sequence joins TRBV7-9 and TRBJ2-1, with 7 nucleotides matching TRBD2. V was clipped by 5 bases and J by 0 bases; unmatched bases: 7. The CDR3 extends over 16 amino acids. In germline, CDR1 is SEHNR, CDR2 FQNEAQ (reference sequence). The CDR3 bases are TGTGCCAGCAGCCAAAAGGGCGGGAGCTCCTACAATGAGCAGTTCTTC. It yields the protein CASSQKGGSSYNEQFF.

This clone was counted once. The chain joins TRBV19 to TRBJ2-3; tentative D call: TRBD1 (6 bases). Germline V gene sequence: CDR1 LNHDA, CDR2 SQIVND (reference sequence). Trimming stripped 1 base from V and 4 bases from J, with 12 bases between. The CDR3 extends over 15 amino acids. Here the CDR3 reads CASSIVGGPPDTQYF. Written as DNA, the CDR3 is TGTGCCAGTAGTATAGTTGGGGGCCCCCCAGATACGCAGTATTTT. Full variable domain (outside the CDR3, taken from reference TRBV19 and TRBJ2-3): DGGITQSPKYLFRKEGQNVTLSCEQNLNHDAMYWYRQDPGQGLRLIYYSQIVNDFQKGDIAEGYSVSREKKESFPLTVTSAQKNPTAFYLCASSIVGGPPDTQYFGPGTRLTVL.

The chain uses TRBV28 and TRBJ1-4, with 11 bases matching TRBD1. Germline assignment: CDR1 MDHEN and CDR2 SYDVKM. The ends lost 8 bases at V and 7 bases at J; junction bases unmatched: 3. This CDR3 is built from 13 residues. DNA for the CDR3: TGTGCCAGCGTAGGGACAGGGGGTGAAAAACTGTTTTTT. Its translation is CASVGTGGEKLFF.

DNA of the CDR3: TGTGCCAGCAGCCCGGGACTAGCGGGAGGGCCCGCCTACAATGAGCAGTTCTTC. Protein: CASSPGLAGGPAYNEQFF. The gene calls are TRBV2 and TRBJ2-1; 16 bases fit TRBD2. The CDR3 covers 18 residues. From germline, CDR1 is SNHLY and CDR2 FYNNEI. With V trimmed by 6 bases and J by 2 bases, 7 bases remained unmatched.

The chain couples TRBV7-3 to TRBJ2-2; TRBD2 might be the D (5 bases). The ends were cut back, 1 base at V and 7 bases at J, with 7 bases in the middle. This CDR3 is built from 13 residues. Germline assignment: CDR1 SGHTA and CDR2 FQGTGA. CDR3 loop: CASSLRGNGELFF. DNA for the CDR3: TGTGCCAGCAGCTTAAGAGGGAACGGGGAGCTGTTTTTT.

The chain links TRBV9 to TRBJ2-1, with D possibly being TRBD2 (6 bases). The CDR3 has 16 residues. The V and J ends lost 5 bases and 7 bases respectively, with 22 bases between them. In germline, CDR1 is SGDLS, CDR2 YYNGEE. For the CDR3, the DNA is TGTGCCAGCAGGTTCGACTTGGCTAGCGTGAGGAATGAGCAGTTCTTC. Translation gives CASRFDLASVRNEQFF.

Only one count was recorded for this clone. The chain combines TRBV6-6 with TRBJ2-1, with a tentative D call TRBD1 (5 bases). Looked up from germline, CDR1 is MNHNY and CDR2 is SVGAGI (reference sequence). The CDR3 extends over 13 amino acids. Trimming pared 4 bases from V and 9 bases from J, leaving 13 bases between. CDR3 loop: CASSSFFQGEQFF. DNA of the CDR3: TGTGCCAGCAGTTCCTTTTTTCAGGGTGAGCAGTTCTTC.

The table lists this clone with a count of one. The rearrangement joins TRBV25-1 to TRBJ2-5; D call uncertain. Germline CDR1 MGHDK, CDR2 SYGVNS. CDR3 length: 14 residues. V lost 5 bases and J 4 bases, leaving 14 bases between the germline ends. DNA of the CDR3: TGTGCCAGCAGTTCAAACAGTTTTTTAGAGACCCAGTACTTC. This translates into CASSSNSFLETQYF.

CDR3 DNA: TGTGCCAGCAGTTACTCGGAAGGGGGGGACTATGGCTACACCTTC. This codes for CASSYSEGGDYGYTF. This chain links TRBV6-5 with TRBJ1-2; D possibly corresponds to TRBD1 (6 bases). The CDR3 totals 15 residues. V lost 0 bases and J lost 3, with 11 bases in between. Germline lookup yields CDR1 MNHEY and CDR2 SVGAGI.

The chain employs TRBV6-1 and TRBJ2-5; 7 positions match TRBD1. J gave up 5 bases and V 7 bases, and 4 bases lay outside the gene matches. This CDR3 is 12 amino acids long. CDR1 and CDR2 (germline): MNHNS, SASEGT. The CDR3 coding sequence is TGTGCCAGCATAGGGGGCAGGGAGACCCAGTACTTC. Residues: CASIGGRETQYF.

The V and J genes are TRBV6-5 and TRBJ1-5; D is perhaps TRBD1 (6 bases). Per the germline V gene, CDR1 is MNHEY and CDR2 is SVGAGI. This CDR3 region has 15 residues. V was clipped by 6 bases and J by 4 bases, with 16 bases between them. CDR3 nucleotide sequence: TGTGCCAGCAGCAACAGGGCACATACAAATCAGCCCCAGCATTTT. Residues: CASSNRAHTNQPQHF.

In the case of this clone: Other DNA sequences from this sample encode an identical CDR3 as well. V and J are TRBV6-5 and TRBJ1-3, with 7 bases matching TRBD1. Germline CDR1 and CDR2: MNHEY and SVGAGI. The CDR3 runs to 13 residues. Trimming removed 6 bases from V and 8 bases from J; junction bases left unmatched: 7. The CDR3 loop reads CASSPRTGYTIYF. The CDR3 region has the DNA TGTGCCAGCAGCCCACGGACAGGTTACACCATATATTTT.

This chain uses TRBV9 with TRBJ2-1; TRBD2 agrees at 13 bases. The CDR3 is 15 amino acids. CDR1 and CDR2 from the germline V gene are SGDLS and YYNGEE. V shed 6 bases, J shed 7 bases, and the junction held 7 bases outside the gene matches. CDR3 nucleotides: TGTGCCAGCAACGAAGGGACTAGCGGGGAAAATGAGCAGTTCTTC. This translates into CASNEGTSGENEQFF.

The gene calls are TRBV7-3 and TRBJ2-2; D is perhaps TRBD1 (5 bases). There are 12 residues in the CDR3. From germline, CDR1 is SGHTA and CDR2 FQGTGA. V lost 7 bases and J 7 bases, leaving 10 bases between the germline ends. CDR3 nucleotides: TGTGCCAGCACCTCTCAGGGCGGGGAGCTGTTTTTT. It encodes CASTSQGGELFF.

This chain uses TRBV28 with TRBJ2-6; possible D gene TRBD2, 5 bases. Germline values: CDR1 MDHEN, CDR2 SYDVKM. The CDR3 runs to 16 residues. The ends were cut back, 5 bases at V and 4 bases at J, with 15 bases in the middle. This CDR3 is CASSPPRGSGANVLTF. Here the CDR3 DNA reads TGTGCCAGCAGTCCCCCCCGGGGTTCCGGGGCCAACGTCCTGACTTTC.

This clone has a single count. V is TRBV6-5 and J is TRBJ2-7; 8 nucleotides match TRBD2. Germline CDR1 reads MNHEY; CDR2 reads SVGAGI. The CDR3 is made up of 15 amino acids. J was trimmed by 2 bases and V by 2 bases; bases with no gene match: 5. This CDR3 is CASSYQTSGPYEQYF. Written as DNA, the CDR3 is TGTGCCAGCAGTTACCAAACTAGCGGCCCCTACGAGCAGTACTTC.

This chain connects TRBV5-1 to TRBJ2-7; 7 nucleotides align to TRBD1. Trimming cost V 0 bases and J 12 bases; bases outside gene matches: 12. CDR1 is SGHRS, CDR2 YFSETQ, per germline. The CDR3 sequence is 14 residues long. CDR3 amino acids: CASSLGRTGDSGYF. CDR3 coding DNA: TGCGCCAGCAGCTTGGGGAGGACAGGAGATTCAGGGTACTTC.

The genes are TRBV4-1 and TRBJ2-3, with D possibly being TRBD2 (5 bases). Germline CDR1 and CDR2: MGHRA and YSYEKL. The CDR3 runs 17 residues. V lost 1 base to trimming and J lost 6 bases, with 20 bases between them. The CDR3 protein is CASSQGPSEAPQDTQYF. The CDR3 region has the DNA TGCGCCAGCAGCCAAGGCCCCTCGGAGGCCCCTCAGGATACGCAGTATTTT.

This rearrangement joins TRBV19 to TRBJ2-3; no clear D gene. The V end lost 1 base, the J end lost 8 bases, and 10 bases lay between the germline ends. Germline CDR1 reads LNHDA; CDR2 reads SQIVND (reference sequence). The CDR3 extends over 13 amino acids. The CDR3 loop is CASSIVESGTQYF. The CDR3 DNA is TGTGCCAGTAGTATAGTGGAATCGGGTACGCAGTATTTT.

This sequence joins TRBV2 and TRBJ2-5; 9 nucleotides line up with TRBD2. The ends lost 6 bases at V and 7 bases at J; junction bases unmatched: 9. This CDR3 is built from 14 residues. Looked up from germline, CDR1 is SNHLY and CDR2 is FYNNEI. The chain's CDR3 is CASSRTSVKRTQYF. The CDR3, as DNA: TGTGCCAGCAGCCGGACTAGCGTCAAGCGGACCCAGTACTTC.

The chain carries TRBV10-3 and TRBJ2-2; 7 bases align to TRBD1. The trim removed 11 bases at V and 6 bases at J, leaving 12 bases unmatched. The CDR3 runs to 14 residues. Per the germline V gene, CDR1 is ENHRY and CDR2 is SYGVKD. CDR3 coding DNA: TGTGCCGCCTCCGGGACAGTGGATCCCGGGGAGCTGTTTTTT. Encoded protein: CAASGTVDPGELFF.

The rearrangement links TRBV4-2 to TRBJ2-2; 9 nucleotides line up with TRBD2. This CDR3 is built from 16 residues. J was trimmed by 4 bases and V by 4 bases; bases with no gene match: 7. Germline CDR1 is LGHNA and CDR2 is YNFKEQ. The CDR3 reads CASSRVAGARTGELFF. CDR3 coding DNA: TGTGCCAGCAGCCGAGTAGCGGGAGCTCGCACCGGGGAGCTGTTTTTT.

The gene calls are TRBV11-2 and TRBJ2-1, with 7 bases identical to TRBD2. Germline trimming cut 3 bases from V and 7 bases from J; bases unmatched to any gene: 18. CDR1 is SGHAT, CDR2 FQNNGV, per germline. CDR3 length equals 18 residues. CDR3 region: CASSLTTLTSEHRNEQFF. CDR3 coding DNA: TGTGCCAGCAGCTTGACGACCTTAACTAGCGAACATCGTAATGAGCAGTTCTTC.